This T cell receptor (beta chain) was sequenced during a study of T cells after yellow fever vaccination. TCRdb recomputed calls from the 5' RACE reads with MiXCR, one row per CDR3 protein. Of just under 600,000 distinct CDR3 sequences in the sample, about 13% were seen once. Findings of the study overall: FACS-sorted repertoires could harbor abundant contaminating bulk-population clonotypes. The appearance of a small share of clonotypes in both CD4 and CD8 compartments was observed.

This clonotype was detected a few times. Its specificity is not known. The V gene end was trimmed by 6 bases and the J gene end by 0 bases; junction bases not matched to a gene: 5. The V gene's germline CDR1 is SGHTA and CDR2 FQGNSA. The CDR3 extends over 14 amino acids. The clonotype was recovered from a man aged 25-40 years who received the YFV17D yellow fever vaccine. The chain uses TRBV7-2 and TRBJ2-7, with 7 nucleotides matching TRBD1. Sequenced material: PBMCs, taken on the day of the yellow fever booster vaccination. Written as DNA, the CDR3 is TGTGCCAGCAGATCGGACAGGAGCTCCTACGAGCAGTACTTC. Amino acids: CASRSDRSSYEQYF.